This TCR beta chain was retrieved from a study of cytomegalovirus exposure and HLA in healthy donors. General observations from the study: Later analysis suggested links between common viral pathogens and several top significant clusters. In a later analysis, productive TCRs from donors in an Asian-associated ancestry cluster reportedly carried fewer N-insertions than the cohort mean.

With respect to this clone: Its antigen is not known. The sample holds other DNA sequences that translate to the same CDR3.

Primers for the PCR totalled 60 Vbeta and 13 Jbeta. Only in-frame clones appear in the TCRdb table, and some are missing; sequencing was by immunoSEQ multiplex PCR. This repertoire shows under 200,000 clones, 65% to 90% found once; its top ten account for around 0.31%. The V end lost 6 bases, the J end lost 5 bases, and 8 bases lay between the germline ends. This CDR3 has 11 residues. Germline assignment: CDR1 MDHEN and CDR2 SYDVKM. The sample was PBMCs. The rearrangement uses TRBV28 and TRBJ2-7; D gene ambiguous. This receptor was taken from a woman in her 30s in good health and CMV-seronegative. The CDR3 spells CASSLVNEQYF. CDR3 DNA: TGTGCCAGCAGCCTTGTAAACGAGCAGTACTTC.